This record covers a single TCR beta chain. CDR3 length equals 15 residues. The V and J ends lost 4 bases and 5 bases, in that order; junction bases with no gene match: 3. Germline CDR1 is MNHEY and CDR2 is SMNVEV (reference sequence). Data came from immunoSEQ multiplex PCR; TCRdb stores just in-frame clones and leaves some out. The sample includes 120,000 or so clones, roughly 87% of them seen just once. The sample comes from a study of control samples from healthy donors and cancer patients. The source material was blood. The chain combines TRBV27 with TRBJ2-3; 13 bases line up with TRBD2. The sequence came from a man in his forties in good health. DNA for the CDR3: TGTGCCAGCAGTTGGACTAGCGGGGGTGGAGATACGCAGTATTTT. It yields the protein CASSWTSGGGDTQYF.